This TCR beta chain stems from a study of PD-1 blockade in classical Hodgkin lymphoma. Whole-study findings and limits: There was a significant rise in CD4+ TCR diversity by C4D1, with no such rise for CD8+. The study reported lower baseline TCR diversity in newly diagnosed patients than in healthy donors. Patients excluded were those beginning nivolumab under 1 year after ASCT. Complete responders matched newly diagnosed patients in baseline diversity.

Concerning this clone: The target antigen is unknown.

Germline CDR1 is SEHNR and CDR2 is FQNEAQ (reference sequence). The CDR3 sequence is 11 residues long. V dropped 2 bases and J dropped 8 bases, with 6 bases sitting between them. Measured with immunoSEQ multiplex PCR; TCRdb has only the in-frame clones, and not every one. The sample consists of about 22,000 clones, about three quarters of them appearing once. Every single patient, without exception, relapsed after autologous stem cell transplantation, and brentuximab vedotin exposure varied. The chain uses TRBV7-9 and TRBJ1-1; a weak D match, TRBD1 (6 bases). The clonotype originates from a human donor with classical Hodgkin lymphoma. This sample comprised peripheral blood mononuclear cells (PBMCs), obtained before the second cycle of nivolumab. This CDR3 is CASSLQGEAFF. In DNA, the CDR3 is TGTGCCAGCAGCTTACAGGGGGAAGCTTTCTTT.